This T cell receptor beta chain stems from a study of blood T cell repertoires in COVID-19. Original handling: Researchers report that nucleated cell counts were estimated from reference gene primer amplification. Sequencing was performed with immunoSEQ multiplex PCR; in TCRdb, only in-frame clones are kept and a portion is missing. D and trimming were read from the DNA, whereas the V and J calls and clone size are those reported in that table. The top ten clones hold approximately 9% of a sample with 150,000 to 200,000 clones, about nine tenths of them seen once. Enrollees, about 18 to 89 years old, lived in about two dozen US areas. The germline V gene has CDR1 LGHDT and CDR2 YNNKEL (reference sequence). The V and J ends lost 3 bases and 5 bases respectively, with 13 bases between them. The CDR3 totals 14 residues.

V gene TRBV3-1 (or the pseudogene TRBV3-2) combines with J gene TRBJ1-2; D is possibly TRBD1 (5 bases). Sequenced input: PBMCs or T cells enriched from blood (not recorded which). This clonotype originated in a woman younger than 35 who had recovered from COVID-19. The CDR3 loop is CASSQGSSGYGYTF. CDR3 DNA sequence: TGTGCCAGCAGCCAGGGGTCTTCAGGGTATGGCTACACCTTC.